These T cell receptor beta chains were read from a single sample in a study of T cell responses to AZD1222 COVID-19 vaccine. Sequenced by immunoSEQ multiplex PCR; TCRdb stores in-frame clones only, minus some. This table has more than 80,000 clones, roughly 85% appearing once. Sequencing used peripheral blood, obtained 28 days after the second AZD1222 dose. All receptors derive from an adult who received the AZD1222 COVID-19 vaccine. Each CDR3 is given with its conserved first and last residue. D genes are given only for firm matches. The size entry is marked missing in some rows and otherwise reads once, few, many or a size class.

CASSSRDRGMNTEAFF	TGTGCCAGCAGTTCTCGGGACAGGGGCATGAACACTGAAGCTTTCTTT	TRBD1	TRBJ1-1	TRBV28	-
CASSLAGWGSPLHF	TGTGCCAGCAGCTTAGCAGGGTGGGGTTCACCCCTCCACTTT	-	TRBJ1-6	TRBV7-3	-
CASSYRRTSAEQYF	TGTGCCAGCAGTTATCGCAGGACTAGCGCCGAGCAGTACTTC	TRBD2	TRBJ2-7	TRBV6-2/TRBV6-3	-
CASSPRTSGYEQYF	TGTGCCAGCAGCCCCAGGACTAGCGGATACGAGCAGTACTTC	TRBD2	TRBJ2-7	TRBV7-2	-
CASSPGAGEYEQYF	TGTGCCAGCTCTCCGGGGGCGGGAGAATACGAGCAGTACTTC	-	TRBJ2-7	TRBV18	-
CAISAQETNSPLHF	TGTGCCATCAGCGCACAGGAGACGAATTCACCCCTCCACTTT	-	TRBJ1-6	TRBV10-3	-
CASSLWDRGNPEAFF	TGTGCCAGCAGCTTATGGGACAGGGGGAACCCTGAAGCTTTCTTT	TRBD1	TRBJ1-1	TRBV7-9	-
CASRTRDIGLAQSYEQYF	TGCGCCAGCAGAACCCGGGACATCGGACTAGCGCAATCCTACGAGCAGTACTTC	TRBD2	TRBJ2-7	TRBV10-1	-
CASSPRVPLGKLFF	TGTGCCAGCAGCCCGAGGGTCCCTCTGGGGAAACTGTTTTTT	-	TRBJ1-4	TRBV7-2	-
CSARPAPREEYF	TGCAGCGCGCGACCGGCACCAAGAGAGGAGTACTTC	-	TRBJ2-5	TRBV29-1	-
CASRELPGQVRQPQHF	TGTGCCAGCAGAGAACTTCCCGGACAGGTGCGTCAGCCCCAGCATTTT	TRBD1	TRBJ1-5	TRBV6-1	-
CASSSDSYNEQFF	TGTGCCAGCAGCTCAGACAGCTACAATGAGCAGTTCTTC	-	TRBJ2-1	TRBV5-8	-
CASSPPREPGQDYGYTF	TGTGCCAGCTCACCACCCCGGGAGCCGGGACAGGACTATGGCTACACCTTC	TRBD1	TRBJ1-2	TRBV18	-
CASRLPGQSRASDQPQHF	TGTGCAAGTCGCTTACCCGGACAGTCCCGGGCTAGCGATCAGCCCCAGCATTTT	-	TRBJ1-5	TRBV12-2	-
CASSQQTLTSTDTQYF	TGCGCCAGCAGCCAACAGACTTTGACTAGCACAGATACGCAGTATTTT	-	TRBJ2-3	TRBV4-1	-
CASSDAGYEQYF	TGTGCCAGCAGTGACGCGGGTTACGAGCAGTACTTC	-	TRBJ2-7	TRBV2	once
CASSTGGSPVSYNEQFF	TGTGCCAGCAGCACGGGGGGGTCTCCGGTCTCCTACAATGAGCAGTTCTTC	TRBD2	TRBJ2-1	TRBV5-4	-
CASSSQGSTEAFF	TGTGCCAGCAGCTCCCAGGGTTCCACTGAAGCTTTCTTT	-	TRBJ1-1	TRBV7-2	once
CSASGSSMADTQYF	TGCAGTGCTAGTGGTTCCAGTATGGCAGATACGCAGTATTTT	-	TRBJ2-3	TRBV20-1	-
CSASPGGSGQPQHF	TGCAGTGCTAGTCCCGGGGGGAGTGGACAGCCCCAGCATTTT	-	TRBJ1-5	TRBV20-1	few
CATSPGTLTEAFF	TGTGCCACCAGCCCGGGGACCCTCACTGAAGCTTTCTTT	-	TRBJ1-1	TRBV15	once
CASSIGLGSYEQYF	TGTGCCAGCAGTATCGGACTAGGCTCCTACGAGCAGTACTTC	TRBD2	TRBJ2-7	TRBV28	-
CASSLLGADLGSEQYF	TGTGCCAGCAGCTTGCTCGGTGCAGACCTCGGTTCCGAGCAGTACTTC	-	TRBJ2-7	TRBV7-9	once
CASRGRSNQPQHF	TGCGCCAGCAGGGGGCGCAGCAATCAGCCCCAGCATTTT	-	TRBJ1-5	TRBV23-1	-
CASSLTGLIYEQYF	TGTGCCAGCAGTTTAACAGGGTTAATCTACGAGCAGTACTTC	-	TRBJ2-7	TRBV27	-
CASSGGFGELFF	TGTGCCAGTAGTGGAGGTTTTGGGGAGCTGTTTTTT	-	TRBJ2-2	TRBV19	-
CASSSRTGLTDTQYF	TGTGCCAGCAGCTCGAGGACAGGGCTCACAGATACGCAGTATTTT	TRBD1	TRBJ2-3	TRBV11-1	-
CASSLDGQVYGYTF	TGTGCCAGCAGCTTAGATGGTCAGGTCTATGGCTACACCTTC	-	TRBJ1-2	TRBV7-9	-
CASSLFTGGKVDNTGELFF	TGCGCCAGCAGCTTGTTCACAGGGGGCAAGGTAGATAACACCGGGGAGCTGTTTTTT	TRBD1	TRBJ2-2	TRBV5-1	-
CASSATGSSYNSPLHF	TGTGCCAGCAGCGCGACAGGGAGCTCCTATAATTCACCCCTCCACTTT	TRBD1	TRBJ1-6	TRBV7-2	-
CASSLSPSSDTQYF	TGTGCCAGCAGCTTAAGCCCTAGCAGTGATACGCAGTATTTT	-	TRBJ2-3	TRBV7-2	-
CASSPSTSGAGNEQFF	TGTGCCAGCTCACCTTCAACTAGCGGGGCGGGGAATGAGCAGTTCTTC	TRBD2	TRBJ2-1	TRBV18	few
CASSLGTQGTEAFF	TGCGCCAGCAGCTTAGGGACACAAGGGACTGAAGCTTTCTTT	-	TRBJ1-1	TRBV5-1	-
CASSLERGTDTQYF	TGTGCCAGCAGCCTCGAGAGAGGCACAGATACGCAGTATTTT	-	TRBJ2-3	TRBV11-2	-
CASSQGHQVDYGYTF	TGCGCCAGCAGCCAAGGCCATCAGGTTGACTATGGCTACACCTTC	-	TRBJ1-2	TRBV4-3	-
CASNMGLAGDEQYF	TGTGCCAGCAACATGGGACTAGCGGGAGACGAGCAGTACTTC	TRBD2	TRBJ2-7	TRBV7-9	-
CASSLGWRSYEQYF	TGTGCCAGCAGCTTAGGGTGGAGGTCCTACGAGCAGTACTTC	-	TRBJ2-7	TRBV7-8	-
CASEYGWVYEQYF	TGTGCCAGCGAGTATGGGTGGGTTTACGAGCAGTACTTC	-	TRBJ2-7	TRBV6-5	-
CASSGTGGALEANVLTF	TGTGCCAGTAGTGGTACAGGGGGCGCGTTAGAGGCCAACGTCCTGACTTTC	TRBD1	TRBJ2-6	TRBV19	-
CASSVAGGEETQYF	TGTGCCAGCAGCGTAGCGGGGGGGGAAGAGACCCAGTACTTC	TRBD2	TRBJ2-5	TRBV9	-
CASSPGAGTYEQYF	TGTGCCAGCAGCCCCGGGGCAGGGACCTACGAGCAGTACTTC	-	TRBJ2-7	TRBV5-6	-
CASSRYGSEQYF	TGCGCCAGCAGCCGGTATGGCAGCGAGCAGTATTTT	-	TRBJ2-3	TRBV4-1	few
CASSSTGWRAKNIQYF	TGTGCCAGCAGTTCCACGGGTTGGCGAGCTAAAAACATTCAGTACTTC	-	TRBJ2-4	TRBV28	few
CASSQMDEQYF	TGTGCCAGCAGCCAAATGGACGAGCAGTACTTC	-	TRBJ2-7	TRBV6-5	-
CASNSGGAGNEQFF	TGTGCCAGCAATAGCGGGGGGGCCGGCAATGAGCAGTTCTTC	TRBD2	TRBJ2-1	TRBV6-5	-
CASSQDDRTKETQYF	TGCGCCAGCAGCCAAGATGACCGGACTAAAGAGACCCAGTACTTC	-	TRBJ2-5	TRBV4-1	-
CASSLEGFSDTEAFF	TGCGCCAGCAGCTTGGAAGGGTTCTCGGACACTGAAGCTTTCTTT	-	TRBJ1-1	TRBV5-1	-
CASSLGSDTQYF	TGTGCCAGCAGCTTAGGATCAGATACGCAGTATTTT	-	TRBJ2-3	TRBV11-3	-
CASSQAGTFGNTIYF	TGCGCCAGCAGCCAAGCTGGAACGTTTGGAAACACCATATATTTT	-	TRBJ1-3	TRBV4-1	few
CASSLREDEAFF	TGTGCCAGCAGTTTAAGGGAGGATGAAGCTTTCTTT	-	TRBJ1-1	TRBV6-2/TRBV6-3	-
CASSVVGGNGYTF	TGTGCCAGCAGCGTAGTCGGGGGAAATGGCTACACCTTC	-	TRBJ1-2	TRBV9	few
CASSLELNTEAFF	TGTGCCAGCAGCTTAGAGTTGAACACTGAAGCTTTCTTT	-	TRBJ1-1	TRBV11-2	-
CASSPTGQPNNEQFF	TGTGCCAGCAGCCCAACGGGACAGCCTAACAATGAGCAGTTCTTC	TRBD1	TRBJ2-1	TRBV5-4	-
CASTIGGTYNEQFF	TGTGCCAGCACCATCGGGGGGACTTACAATGAGCAGTTCTTC	TRBD2	TRBJ2-1	TRBV27	few